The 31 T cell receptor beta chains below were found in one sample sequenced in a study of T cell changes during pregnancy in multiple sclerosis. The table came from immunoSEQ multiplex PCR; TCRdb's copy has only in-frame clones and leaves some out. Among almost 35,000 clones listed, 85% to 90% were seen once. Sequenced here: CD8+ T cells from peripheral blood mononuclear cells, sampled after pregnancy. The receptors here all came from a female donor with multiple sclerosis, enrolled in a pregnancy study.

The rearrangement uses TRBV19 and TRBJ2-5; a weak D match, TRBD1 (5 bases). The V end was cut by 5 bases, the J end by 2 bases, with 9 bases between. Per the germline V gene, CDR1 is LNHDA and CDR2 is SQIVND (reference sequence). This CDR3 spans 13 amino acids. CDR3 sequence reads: CASSSGLQETQYF. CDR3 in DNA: TGTGCCAGTAGTTCAGGGTTACAAGAGACCCAGTACTTC. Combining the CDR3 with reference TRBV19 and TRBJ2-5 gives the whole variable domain DGGITQSPKYLFRKEGQNVTLSCEQNLNHDAMYWYRQDPGQGLRLIYYSQIVNDFQKGDIAEGYSVSREKKESFPLTVTSAQKNPTAFYLCASSSGLQETQYFGPGTRLLVL.

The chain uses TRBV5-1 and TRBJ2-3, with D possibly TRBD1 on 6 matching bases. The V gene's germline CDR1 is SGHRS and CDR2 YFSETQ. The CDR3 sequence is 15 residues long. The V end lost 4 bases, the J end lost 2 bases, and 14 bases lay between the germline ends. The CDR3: CASSTPTGPTDTQYF. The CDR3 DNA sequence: TGCGCCAGCAGCACCCCGACAGGTCCCACAGATACGCAGTATTTT.

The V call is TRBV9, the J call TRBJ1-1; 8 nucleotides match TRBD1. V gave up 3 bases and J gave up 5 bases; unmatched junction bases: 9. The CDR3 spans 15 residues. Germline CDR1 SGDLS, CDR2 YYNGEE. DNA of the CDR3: TGTGCCAGCAGCGGAATTACAGGGGGTGGGACTGAAGCTTTCTTT. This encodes CASSGITGGGTEAFF.

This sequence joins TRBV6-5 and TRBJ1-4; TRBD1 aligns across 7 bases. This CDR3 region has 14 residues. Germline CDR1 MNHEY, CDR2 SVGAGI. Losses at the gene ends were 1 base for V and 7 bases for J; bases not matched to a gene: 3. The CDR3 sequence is CASSYFTGAEKLFF. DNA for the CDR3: TGTGCCAGCAGTTACTTTACAGGGGCTGAAAAACTGTTTTTT.

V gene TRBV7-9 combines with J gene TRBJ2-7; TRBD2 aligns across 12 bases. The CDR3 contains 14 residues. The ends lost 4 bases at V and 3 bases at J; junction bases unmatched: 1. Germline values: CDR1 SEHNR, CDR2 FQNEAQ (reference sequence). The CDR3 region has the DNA TGTGCCAGCAGCTCTAGCGGGGGGGTCTACGAGCAGTACTTC. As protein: CASSSSGGVYEQYF.

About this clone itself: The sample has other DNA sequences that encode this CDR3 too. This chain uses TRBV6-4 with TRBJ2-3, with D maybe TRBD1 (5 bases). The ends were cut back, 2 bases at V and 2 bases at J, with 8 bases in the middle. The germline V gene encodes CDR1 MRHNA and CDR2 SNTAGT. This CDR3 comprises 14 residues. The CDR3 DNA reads TGTGCCAGCAGTGACGGCAGGGACACAGATACGCAGTATTTT. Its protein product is CASSDGRDTDTQYF.

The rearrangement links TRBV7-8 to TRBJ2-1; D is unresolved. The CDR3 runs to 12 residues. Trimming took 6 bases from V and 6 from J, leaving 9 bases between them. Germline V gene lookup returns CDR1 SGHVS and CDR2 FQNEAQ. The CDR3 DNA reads TGTGCCAGCAGACCGAACACCAATGAGCAGTTCTTC. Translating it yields CASRPNTNEQFF.

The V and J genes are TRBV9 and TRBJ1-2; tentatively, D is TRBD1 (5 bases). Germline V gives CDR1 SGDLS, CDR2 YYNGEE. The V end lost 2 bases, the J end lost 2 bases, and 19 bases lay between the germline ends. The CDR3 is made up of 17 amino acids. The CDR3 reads CASSVAIGGDTNYGYTF. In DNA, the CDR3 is TGTGCCAGCAGCGTGGCGATTGGGGGGGATACCAACTATGGCTACACCTTC.

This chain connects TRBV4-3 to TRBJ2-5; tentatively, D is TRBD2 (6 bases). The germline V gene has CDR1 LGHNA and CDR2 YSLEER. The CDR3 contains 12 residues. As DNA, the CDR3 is TGCGCATCCGGGCGGAGGGGAGAGACCCAGTACTTC. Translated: CASGRRGETQYF.

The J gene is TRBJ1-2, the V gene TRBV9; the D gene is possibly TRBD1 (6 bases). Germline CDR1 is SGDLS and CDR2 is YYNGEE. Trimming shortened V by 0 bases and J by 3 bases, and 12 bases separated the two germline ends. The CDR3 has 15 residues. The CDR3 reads CASSVGGQPDYGYTF. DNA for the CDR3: TGTGCCAGCAGCGTAGGTGGACAGCCCGACTATGGCTACACCTTC. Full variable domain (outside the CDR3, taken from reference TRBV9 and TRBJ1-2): DSGVTQTPKHLITATGQRVTLRCSPRSGDLSVYWYQQSLDQGLQFLIQYYNGEERAKGNILERFSAQQFPDLHSELNLSSLELGDSALYFCASSVGGQPDYGYTFGSGTRLTVV.

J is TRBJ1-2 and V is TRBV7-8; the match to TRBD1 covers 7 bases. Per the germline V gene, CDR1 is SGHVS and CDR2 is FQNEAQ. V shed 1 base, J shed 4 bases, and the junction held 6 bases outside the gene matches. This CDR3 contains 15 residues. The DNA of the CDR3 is TGTGCCAGCAGCTTAGAAGGGGGCGCCGGCTATGGCTACACCTTC. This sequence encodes CASSLEGGAGYGYTF.

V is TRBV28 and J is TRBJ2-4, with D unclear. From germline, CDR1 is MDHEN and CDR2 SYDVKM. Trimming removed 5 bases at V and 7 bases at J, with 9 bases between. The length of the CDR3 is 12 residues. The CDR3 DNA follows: TGTGCCAGCAGTCAGGATAGTAACATTCAGTACTTC. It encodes CASSQDSNIQYF.

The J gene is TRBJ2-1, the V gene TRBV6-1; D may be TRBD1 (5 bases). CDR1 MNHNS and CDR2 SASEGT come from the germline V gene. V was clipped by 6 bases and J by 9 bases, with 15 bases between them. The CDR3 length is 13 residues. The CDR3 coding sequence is TGTGCCAGCAGCTCCCAGGGTTGTAGTGAGCAGTTCTTC. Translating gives CASSSQGCSEQFF.

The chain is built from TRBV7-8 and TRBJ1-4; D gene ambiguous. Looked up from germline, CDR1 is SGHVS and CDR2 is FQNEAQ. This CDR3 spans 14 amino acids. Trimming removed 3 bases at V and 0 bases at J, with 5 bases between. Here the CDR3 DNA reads TGTGCCAGCAGCTTCTTTGCAACTAATGAAAAACTGTTTTTT. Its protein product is CASSFFATNEKLFF.

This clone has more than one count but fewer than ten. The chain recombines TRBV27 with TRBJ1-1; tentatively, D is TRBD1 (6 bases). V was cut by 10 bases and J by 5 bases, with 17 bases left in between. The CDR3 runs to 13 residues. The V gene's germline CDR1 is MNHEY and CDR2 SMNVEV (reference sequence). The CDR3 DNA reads TGTGCCATCGAGCAGGGTCAGGGGACTGAAGCTTTCTTT. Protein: CAIEQGQGTEAFF.

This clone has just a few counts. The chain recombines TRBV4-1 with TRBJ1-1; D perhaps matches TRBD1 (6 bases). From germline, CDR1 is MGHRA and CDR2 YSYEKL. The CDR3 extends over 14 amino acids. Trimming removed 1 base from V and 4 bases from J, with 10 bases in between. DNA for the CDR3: TGCGCCAGCAGCCAAGGAGCAGGGGCCACTGAAGCTTTCTTT. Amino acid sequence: CASSQGAGATEAFF.

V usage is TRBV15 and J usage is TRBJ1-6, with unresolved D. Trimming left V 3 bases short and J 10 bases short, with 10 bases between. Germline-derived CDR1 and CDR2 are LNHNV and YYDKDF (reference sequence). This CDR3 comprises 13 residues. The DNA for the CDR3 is TGTGCCACCAGCAGTTCTGAGCAATCACCCCTCCACTTT. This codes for CATSSSEQSPLHF.

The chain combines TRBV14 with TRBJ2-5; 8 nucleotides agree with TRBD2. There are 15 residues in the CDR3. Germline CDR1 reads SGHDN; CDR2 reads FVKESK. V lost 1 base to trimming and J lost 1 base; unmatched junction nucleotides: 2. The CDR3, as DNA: TGTGCCAGCAGCCAAGGCCTAGCGGGCCAAGAGACCCAGTACTTC. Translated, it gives CASSQGLAGQETQYF.

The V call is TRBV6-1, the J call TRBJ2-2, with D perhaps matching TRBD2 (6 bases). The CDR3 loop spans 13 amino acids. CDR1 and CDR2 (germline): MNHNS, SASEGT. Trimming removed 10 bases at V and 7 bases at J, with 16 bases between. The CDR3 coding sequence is TGTGCCACTGGGGGGTCAACAGGCGGGGAGCTGTTTTTT. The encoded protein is CATGGSTGGELFF.

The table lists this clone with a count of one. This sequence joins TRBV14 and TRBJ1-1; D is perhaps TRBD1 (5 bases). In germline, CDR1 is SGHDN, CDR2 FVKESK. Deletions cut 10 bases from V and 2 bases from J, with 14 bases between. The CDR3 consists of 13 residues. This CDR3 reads CATFSGDNTEAFF. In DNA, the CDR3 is TGTGCCACATTCTCGGGGGATAACACTGAAGCTTTCTTT.

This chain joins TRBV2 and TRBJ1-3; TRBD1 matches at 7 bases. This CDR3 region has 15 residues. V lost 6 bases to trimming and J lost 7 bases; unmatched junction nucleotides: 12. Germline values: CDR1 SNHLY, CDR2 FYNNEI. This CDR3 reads CASRDRQGEGNTIYF. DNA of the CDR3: TGTGCCAGCAGAGACCGGCAGGGGGAAGGTAACACCATATATTTT.

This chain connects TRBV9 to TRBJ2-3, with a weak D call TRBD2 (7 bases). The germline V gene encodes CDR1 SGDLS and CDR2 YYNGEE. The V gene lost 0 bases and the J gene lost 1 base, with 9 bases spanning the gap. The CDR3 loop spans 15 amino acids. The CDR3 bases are TGTGCCAGCAGCGTAGGAGGGGGGGGCACAGATACGCAGTATTTT. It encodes CASSVGGGGTDTQYF.

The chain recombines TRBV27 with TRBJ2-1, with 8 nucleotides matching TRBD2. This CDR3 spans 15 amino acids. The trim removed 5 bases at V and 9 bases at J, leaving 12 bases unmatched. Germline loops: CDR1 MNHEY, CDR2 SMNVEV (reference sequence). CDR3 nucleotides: TGTGCCAGCAGTGGGGGACTAGATGTCAGTACTGAGCAGTTCTTC. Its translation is CASSGGLDVSTEQFF.

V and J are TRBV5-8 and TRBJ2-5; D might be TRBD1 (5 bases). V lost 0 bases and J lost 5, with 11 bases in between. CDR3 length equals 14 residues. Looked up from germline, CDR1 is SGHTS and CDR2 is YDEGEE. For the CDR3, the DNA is TGTGCCAGCAGCTTGGCCAGGGTCATTGAGACCCAGTACTTC. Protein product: CASSLARVIETQYF.

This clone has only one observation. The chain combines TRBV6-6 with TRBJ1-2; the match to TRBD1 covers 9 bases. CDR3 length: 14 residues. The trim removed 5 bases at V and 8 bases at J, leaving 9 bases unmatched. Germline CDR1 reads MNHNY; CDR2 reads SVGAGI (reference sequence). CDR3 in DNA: TGTGCCAGCAGTCGGGACAGGGCCGGTAGCGGCTACACCTTC. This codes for CASSRDRAGSGYTF.

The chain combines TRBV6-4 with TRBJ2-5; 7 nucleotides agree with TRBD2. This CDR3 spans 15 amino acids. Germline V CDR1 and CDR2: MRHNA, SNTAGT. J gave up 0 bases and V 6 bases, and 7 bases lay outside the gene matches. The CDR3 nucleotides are TGTGCCAGCAGCCCCGGGACTACCGACCAAGAGACCCAGTACTTC. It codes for CASSPGTTDQETQYF.

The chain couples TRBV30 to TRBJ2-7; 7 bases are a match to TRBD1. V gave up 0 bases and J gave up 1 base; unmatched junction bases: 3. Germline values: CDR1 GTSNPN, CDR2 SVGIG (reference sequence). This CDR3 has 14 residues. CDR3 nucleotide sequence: TGTGCCTGGAGTGTACACAGGGGTTCCTACGAGCAGTACTTC. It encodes CAWSVHRGSYEQYF.

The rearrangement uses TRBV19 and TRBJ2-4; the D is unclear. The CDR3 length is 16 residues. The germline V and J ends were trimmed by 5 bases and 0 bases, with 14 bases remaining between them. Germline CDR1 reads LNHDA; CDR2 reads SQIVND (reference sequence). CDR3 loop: CASSPSVLLAKNIQYF. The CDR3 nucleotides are TGTGCCAGTAGTCCCAGCGTACTACTAGCCAAAAACATTCAGTACTTC.

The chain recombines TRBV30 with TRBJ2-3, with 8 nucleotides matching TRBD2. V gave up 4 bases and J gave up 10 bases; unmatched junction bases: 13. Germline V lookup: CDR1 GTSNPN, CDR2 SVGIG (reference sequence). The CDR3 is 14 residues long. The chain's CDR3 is CAWIPSGGAAAQYF. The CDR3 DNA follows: TGTGCCTGGATTCCCTCGGGGGGGGCCGCGGCGCAGTATTTT.

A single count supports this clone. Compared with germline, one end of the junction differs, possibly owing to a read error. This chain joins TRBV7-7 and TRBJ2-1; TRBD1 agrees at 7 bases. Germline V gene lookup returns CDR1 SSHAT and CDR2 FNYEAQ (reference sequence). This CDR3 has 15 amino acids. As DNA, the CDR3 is TGTGCTAGCAGCTTAGAACAGGGGCAAGCCAATGAGCAGTTCTTC. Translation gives CASSLEQGQANEQFF. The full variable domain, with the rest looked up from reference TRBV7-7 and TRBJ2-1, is GAGVSQSPRYKVTKRGQDVTLRCDPISSHATLYWYQQALGQGPEFLTYFNYEAQPDKSGLPSDRFSAERPEGSISTLTIQRTEQRDSAMYRCASSLEQGQANEQFFGPGTRLTVL.

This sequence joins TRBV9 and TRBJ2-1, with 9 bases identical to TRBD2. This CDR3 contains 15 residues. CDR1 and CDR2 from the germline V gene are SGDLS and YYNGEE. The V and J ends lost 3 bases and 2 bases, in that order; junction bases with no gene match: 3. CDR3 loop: CASSGAGGPYNEQFF. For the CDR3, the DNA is TGTGCCAGCAGCGGCGCGGGGGGGCCCTACAATGAGCAGTTCTTC. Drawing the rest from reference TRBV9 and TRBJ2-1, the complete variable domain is DSGVTQTPKHLITATGQRVTLRCSPRSGDLSVYWYQQSLDQGLQFLIQYYNGEERAKGNILERFSAQQFPDLHSELNLSSLELGDSALYFCASSGAGGPYNEQFFGPGTRLTVL.